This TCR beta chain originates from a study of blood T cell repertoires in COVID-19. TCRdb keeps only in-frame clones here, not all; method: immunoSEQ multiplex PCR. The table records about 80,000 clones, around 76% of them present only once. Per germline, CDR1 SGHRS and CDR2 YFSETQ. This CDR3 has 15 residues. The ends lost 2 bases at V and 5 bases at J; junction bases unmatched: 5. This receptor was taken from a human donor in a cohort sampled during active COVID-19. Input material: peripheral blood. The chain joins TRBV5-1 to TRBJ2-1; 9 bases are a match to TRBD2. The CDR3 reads CASSLWTSADNEQFF. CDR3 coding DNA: TGCGCCAGCAGCTTATGGACTAGCGCCGACAATGAGCAGTTCTTC.